The clone carrying this T cell receptor (beta chain) was found once. This record belongs to a study of cytomegalovirus exposure and HLA in healthy donors. Study-wide context: Of 398 genotyped donors, approximately 84% clustered with self-reported Caucasian donors.

The study ran its PCR with 60 Vbeta and 13 Jbeta primers. Profiling relied on immunoSEQ multiplex PCR, and the TCRdb table lists in-frame clones only, not all of them. The sample consists of 130,000 or so clones, roughly 82% of them appearing once. V was clipped by 4 bases and J by 4 bases, with 9 bases between them. The CDR3 has 13 residues. Germline-derived CDR1 and CDR2 are SGHRS and YFSETQ. This TCR derives from a young woman in good health and CMV-seropositive. The chain joins TRBV5-1 to TRBJ2-1; D gene unclear. Source material: PBMCs. The CDR3 reads CASSGDRYNEQFF. The CDR3 DNA sequence: TGCGCCAGCAGCGGAGACCGATACAATGAGCAGTTCTTC.